Each of the 3 T cell receptor beta chains below was sequenced from the same sample in a study of T cells after somatic rescue of genetic block. Libraries were prepared by immunoSEQ multiplex PCR; TCRdb keeps only in-frame clonotypes and omits some of them. The table lists approximately 100,000 clones, 85% to 90% of them singletons. Sequenced sample: peripheral blood mononuclear cells (PBMCs). Receptor source: a woman between 18 and 29 years old.

The rearrangement uses TRBV5-4 and TRBJ2-5; TRBD2 aligns across 8 bases. This CDR3 has 14 amino acids. In germline, CDR1 is SGHNT, CDR2 YYREEE (reference sequence). J was trimmed by 1 base and V by 4 bases; bases with no gene match: 3. CDR3 bases: TGTGCCAGCAGCCCGGGGGGGTTCCAAGAGACCCAGTACTTC. Amino acid sequence: CASSPGGFQETQYF.

The chain employs TRBV5-4 and TRBJ1-2; tentatively, D is TRBD1 (5 bases). Germline loops: CDR1 SGHNT, CDR2 YYREEE (reference sequence). The CDR3 is made up of 13 amino acids. V lost 6 bases, J lost 5 bases, and 14 bases lay in between. As DNA, the CDR3 is TGTGCCAGCACCAATGCAGGGAGGTATGGCTACACCTTC. Amino acids: CASTNAGRYGYTF.

The chain has TRBV19 and TRBJ2-3, with unresolved D. The CDR3 length is 13 residues. Germline values: CDR1 LNHDA, CDR2 SQIVND (reference sequence). Trimming removed 6 bases at V and 0 bases at J, with 7 bases between. This chain's CDR3 is CASRPDSTDTQYF. DNA of the CDR3: TGTGCCAGTAGGCCAGACAGCACAGATACGCAGTATTTT.